This TCR beta chain was profiled in a study of blood T cell repertoires in COVID-19. Study details: Both acute and convalescent COVID-19 samples were obtained from the United States, Italy and Spain. The analysed material was cDNA or gDNA that came from T cells, B-cell-depleted T cells, or PBMCs.

Per the original data handling: Amplification of reference gene primers provided the estimated nucleated cell counts. Assay: immunoSEQ multiplex PCR; the TCRdb copy retains only in-frame clones and omits some. The V and J calls and clone size come from that table; D and trimming were worked out from the DNA. Of around 270,000 clones listed, more than 65% are singletons. This clone has a handful of counts. Seattle patient enrollment occurred during active infection, with longitudinal follow-up thereafter. This CDR3 region has 14 residues. Germline V gives CDR1 LNHDA, CDR2 SQIVND (reference sequence). Trimming stripped 8 bases from V and 4 bases from J, with 17 bases between.

The sample was peripheral blood. The chain links TRBV19 to TRBJ1-1; D remains ambiguous. The receptor was isolated from a person between 65 and 79 years old with COVID-19, enrolled during active disease. CDR3 sequence: CASRIPGSVTEAFF. The CDR3 DNA reads as TGTGCCAGTCGAATACCGGGAAGCGTCACTGAAGCTTTCTTT.